This T cell receptor beta chain stems from a study of CXCR3-negative and CXCR3-positive naive CD8 T cells. Note on this clonotype: The antigen remains unidentified.

Notes on the study in general: Compared with CXCR3-negative naive cells, CXCR3-positive naive cells showed more hydrophobic TRB CDR3s. Diversity proved comparably high across both naive subsets and much lower in memory CD8+ cells.

Germline V CDR1 and CDR2: MGHDK, SYGVNS. The CDR3 is made up of 14 amino acids. Libraries of TRB cDNA were made by 5' RACE and carried UMIs. TCRdb re-called the 5' RACE reads and catalogs CDR3 proteins one per entry, DNA excluded. This sample's table has over 100,000 distinct CDR3 sequences. This chain links TRBV25-1 with TRBJ1-1; TCRdb outputs TRBD1, but without DNA this stays unchecked. The TCR was taken from a human donor in good health. Some clones in this sample may be carry-over from other donors' samples. The sequenced sample consisted of naive CXCR3- CD8+ T cells from blood. Stated subset: CD45RO-CCR7+CD27+CD95- naive CD8+ T cells lacking CXCR3 (TNR3-). The CDR3 region is CASSLQDLNTEAFF. The whole variable domain, remainder taken from reference TRBV25-1 and TRBJ1-1, is EADIYQTPRYLVIGTGKKITLECSQTMGHDKMYWYQQDPGMELHLIHYSYGVNSTEKGDLSSESTVSRIRTEHFPLTLESARPSHTSQYLCASSLQDLNTEAFFGQGTRLTVV.